This TCR beta chain was recovered during a study of graft-versus-host responses after intestinal transplantation. At the level of the study: Transplantation in recipients was multivisceral, liver-intestinal, or isolated intestinal. Induction with anti-thymocyte globulin, then tacrolimus and steroids for around three years, was given to all recipients. Study-wide results and caveats: Recipient marrow showed GvH clones, some seen first in ileum or blood. Among circulating GvH clones, peak levels were associated with early post-transplant declines in HvG clones.

Germline-derived CDR1 and CDR2 are SGHAT and FQNNGV. V gave up 5 bases and J gave up 6 bases, with 20 bases separating them. CDR3 size: 17 residues. Comment on this clone: The antigen remains undetermined.

Generated by immunoSEQ multiplex PCR, the TCRdb table keeps only in-frame clones and is missing some. Of 7,500 to 10,000 clones listed, 91% are singletons. The clonotype comes from a human patient who received an intestinal transplant, so some T cells may come from the graft donor. The specimen comprised PBMCs, sampled roughly 46 days after intestinal transplant. The V call is TRBV11-2, the J call TRBJ1-6, with D perhaps matching TRBD1 (5 bases). Here the CDR3 reads CASSPQGESSPNSPLHF. CDR3 sequence (DNA): TGTGCCAGCAGCCCCCAAGGGGAGAGTTCCCCTAATTCACCCCTCCACTTT. The complete variable domain, with remaining parts taken from reference TRBV11-2 and TRBJ1-6, reads EAGVAQSPRYKIIEKRQSVAFWCNPISGHATLYWYQQILGQGPKLLIQFQNNGVVDDSQLPKDRFSAERLKGVDSTLKIQPAKLEDSAVYLCASSPQGESSPNSPLHFGNGTRLTVT.